One and the same sample provided the 23 T cell receptor beta chains below, sequenced in a study of blood T cell repertoires in COVID-19. The data were produced by immunoSEQ multiplex PCR, yet TCRdb's version contains in-frame clones alone and is incomplete. The data contain 120,000 to 150,000 clones, 82% of them seen just once; the ten biggest clones take up 4% to 5%. Sequenced sample: peripheral blood. Every receptor here comes from a woman over 75 with acute or convalescent COVID-19.

V usage is TRBV4-1 and J usage is TRBJ1-1, with D maybe TRBD1 (5 bases). Germline CDR1 reads MGHRA; CDR2 reads YSYEKL. The CDR3 has 17 residues. The V and J ends lost 1 base and 5 bases respectively, with 20 bases between them. DNA for the CDR3: TGCGCCAGCAGCCAAGGGTTGTTGGGCAGGGCGCTTACTGAAGCTTTCTTT. Its protein product is CASSQGLLGRALTEAFF.

The chain carries TRBV28 and TRBJ1-5, with D unclear. Germline V gene sequence: CDR1 MDHEN, CDR2 SYDVKM. The ends were cut back, 5 bases at V and 0 bases at J, with 8 bases in the middle. The CDR3 loop spans 14 amino acids. CDR3 residues: CASSTVYSNQPQHF. In DNA, the CDR3 is TGTGCCAGCAGTACAGTTTATAGCAATCAGCCCCAGCATTTT.

In DNA form, the CDR3 reads TGTGCCAGCAGTTCCGATTCCACGGGAGATACGCAGTATTTT. This translates into CASSSDSTGDTQYF. This chain links TRBV6-5 with TRBJ2-3; unclear D gene. Trimming took off 4 bases at V and 5 bases at J, with 13 bases between the two ends. The germline gives CDR1 MNHEY, CDR2 SVGAGI. This CDR3 has 14 amino acids.

Points on this clone: One end of the junction varies from germline; a read error may be responsible. The chain is built from TRBV19 and TRBJ2-7; maybe TRBD2 (5 bases). The CDR3 is 15 residues long. The germline gives CDR1 LNHDA, CDR2 SQIVND (reference sequence). The CDR3 coding sequence is TGTGCCAGTAGTATTGACGGGATTTCCGCCTACCAGCAGTACTTC. This encodes CASSIDGISAYQQYF.

The chain has TRBV6-5 and TRBJ2-2, with TRBD2 matching 13 bases. The CDR3 runs to 15 residues. J gave up 7 bases and V 6 bases, and 5 bases lay outside the gene matches. In germline, CDR1 is MNHEY, CDR2 SVGAGI. CDR3 sequence reads: CASRTSGGNHGELFF. The CDR3 DNA reads as TGTGCCAGCAGGACTAGCGGGGGGAATCACGGGGAGCTGTTTTTT.

The sample holds one count of this clone. The chain has TRBV4-1 and TRBJ2-1, with 14 bases fitting TRBD2. Per the germline V gene, CDR1 is MGHRA and CDR2 is YSYEKL. The junction had 5 bases not matched to a gene; V was cut back by 0 bases and J by 1 base. CDR3 length: 19 residues. This CDR3 reads CASSQEGTSGSMSYNEQFF. The CDR3 DNA follows: TGCGCCAGCAGCCAAGAAGGGACTAGCGGGAGCATGTCCTACAATGAGCAGTTCTTC.

The rearrangement joins TRBV28 to TRBJ2-5; possibly TRBD1 for D (5 bases). Trimming pared 2 bases from V and 2 bases from J, leaving 15 bases between. Germline lookup yields CDR1 MDHEN and CDR2 SYDVKM. The CDR3 length is 16 residues. The chain's CDR3 is CASSLLLTDLQETQYF. CDR3 sequence (DNA): TGTGCCAGCAGTTTACTCTTGACAGACCTTCAAGAGACCCAGTACTTC.

On this clone itself: The junction departs from the called germline gene at one end, perhaps through a read error. The sample contains more than one DNA sequence encoding this CDR3. The rearrangement links TRBV6-1 to TRBJ1-6; D remains unclear. The CDR3 extends over 15 amino acids. CDR1 is MNHNS and CDR2 is SASEGT in the germline V gene. The DNA for the CDR3 is TGTGCCAGCAGTGAAGACAGATCCTATAATTCGCCCCTCCACTTT. It translates to CASSEDRSYNSPLHF.

The chain joins TRBV25-1 to TRBJ2-1; 8 nucleotides align to TRBD1. The CDR3 spans 15 residues. Germline V gives CDR1 MGHDK, CDR2 SYGVNS. Trimming at V came to 8 bases and at J to 8 bases, leaving 14 bases not matched to a gene. The CDR3 reads CASEPTGGGRHEQFF. The CDR3 nucleotides are TGTGCCAGCGAGCCAACAGGGGGAGGTCGGCATGAGCAGTTCTTC.

The chain carries TRBV18 and TRBJ1-1, with a weak D call TRBD1 (5 bases). CDR1 and CDR2 (germline): KGHSH, LQKENI. The CDR3 contains 14 residues. V lost 4 bases and J 1 base, leaving 10 bases between the germline ends. CDR3 sequence reads: CASSQGIQNTEAFF. The CDR3 DNA sequence: TGTGCCAGCTCACAGGGGATACAGAACACTGAAGCTTTCTTT.

This sequence joins TRBV10-3 and TRBJ1-2, with 9 positions matching TRBD1. With V trimmed by 7 bases and J by 1 base, 25 bases remained unmatched. Per the germline V gene, CDR1 is ENHRY and CDR2 is SYGVKD. The length of the CDR3 is 21 residues. CDR3 in amino acids: CAINPGTGIIGLLPHNYGYTF. CDR3 nucleotide sequence: TGTGCCATCAATCCCGGGACAGGGATCATCGGTCTTTTACCCCATAACTATGGCTACACCTTC.

This chain connects TRBV30 to TRBJ2-7; D is possibly TRBD1 (6 bases). The germline CDR1 and CDR2 sequences are GTSNPN and SVGIG (reference sequence). The CDR3 length is 16 residues. The V gene lost 4 bases and the J gene lost 1 base, with 20 bases spanning the gap. DNA of the CDR3: TGTGCCTGGAAAGGGGGAACCCCCTTCACTTCCTACGAGCAGTACTTC. It translates to CAWKGGTPFTSYEQYF.

The V gene is TRBV19, the J gene TRBJ2-4, with 10 nucleotides matching TRBD2. Germline V gives CDR1 LNHDA, CDR2 SQIVND (reference sequence). After removal of 3 bases from V and 3 bases from J, the junction contained 14 bases not matched to a gene. The CDR3 contains 19 residues. CDR3 DNA sequence: TGTGCCAGTAGTATTCGTTGGACTAGCGGAGTTCGGGACAAAAACATTCAGTACTTC. Protein product: CASSIRWTSGVRDKNIQYF.

In nucleotides, the CDR3 is TGTGCCAGCAGCCTCCCGCTCACAGGGGGTTGGCAGCCCCAGCATTTT. It specifies CASSLPLTGGWQPQHF. This sequence joins TRBV6-2 or TRBV6-3 and TRBJ1-5; TRBD1 matches 8 bases. Germline values: CDR1 MNHEY, CDR2 SVGEGT. V gave up 6 bases and J gave up 7 bases; unmatched junction bases: 14. The CDR3 length is 16 residues.

The CDR3 bases are TGTGCCAGCAGCTCATATAGGGCCGGACTAGCAAGGACCGGGGAGCTGTTTTTT. Its protein product is CASSSYRAGLARTGELFF. The rearrangement joins TRBV7-2 to TRBJ2-2; the match to TRBD2 covers 8 bases. CDR1 and CDR2 from the germline V gene are SGHTA and FQGNSA. The CDR3 spans 18 residues. Trimming cost V 4 bases and J 5 bases; bases outside gene matches: 15.

The chain recombines TRBV18 with TRBJ1-5; D is perhaps TRBD1 (5 bases). Germline V CDR1 and CDR2: KGHSH, LQKENI. The CDR3 contains 15 residues. The V end lost 3 bases, the J end lost 2 bases, and 11 bases lay between the germline ends. CDR3 sequence: CASSPRQTGNQPQHF. The CDR3 nucleotides read TGTGCCAGCTCACCGCGCCAGACAGGCAATCAGCCCCAGCATTTT. Looking up the rest from reference TRBV18 and TRBJ1-5 gives the full variable domain: NAGVMQNPRHLVRRRGQEARLRCSPMKGHSHVYWYRQLPEEGLKFMVYLQKENIIDESGMPKERFSAEFPKEGPSILRIQQVVRGDSAAYFCASSPRQTGNQPQHFGDGTRLSIL.

On this clone itself: One end of the junction varies from germline; a read error may be responsible. This chain joins TRBV7-2 and TRBJ2-7, with 10 positions matching TRBD2. This CDR3 has 14 residues. Germline V gene lookup returns CDR1 SGHTA and CDR2 FQGNSA. CDR3 DNA sequence: TGTGCCAGCAGCCTAGCGGGAGTATCCTACGAGCAGTACTTC. It yields the protein CASSLAGVSYEQYF.

The chain has TRBV6-5 and TRBJ2-7; D perhaps matches TRBD1 (6 bases). CDR3 length: 12 residues. Germline-derived CDR1 and CDR2 are MNHEY and SVGAGI. V shed 6 bases and J shed 5 bases, with 11 bases lying between them. The chain's CDR3 is CASSPNRDEQYF. The CDR3 nucleotides are TGTGCCAGCAGCCCCAACAGGGACGAGCAGTACTTC.

The genes are TRBV5-1 and TRBJ1-4; TRBD1 matches 7 bases. The V gene end was trimmed by 0 bases and the J gene end by 4 bases; junction bases not matched to a gene: 3. CDR3 length equals 15 residues. Germline V CDR1 and CDR2: SGHRS, YFSETQ. The CDR3 loop reads CASSLAGQLNEKLFF. In DNA form, the CDR3 reads TGCGCCAGCAGCTTGGCGGGACAGCTTAATGAAAAACTGTTTTTT.

CDR3: CASSWQENTEAFF. CDR3 in DNA: TGTGCCAGCAGTTGGCAGGAGAACACTGAAGCTTTCTTT. The genes are TRBV6-5 and TRBJ1-1; D gene uncertain. Germline CDR1 is MNHEY and CDR2 is SVGAGI. The V and J ends lost 4 bases and 1 base respectively, with 7 bases between them. CDR3 length equals 13 residues.

A few counts support this clone. Here the CDR3 reads CASSWGRTSYEQYF. In nucleotides, the CDR3 is TGTGCCAGCAGCTGGGGCAGGACCTCCTACGAGCAGTACTTC. V gene TRBV5-4 combines with J gene TRBJ2-7; tentative D call: TRBD1 (5 bases). The CDR3 has 14 amino acids. V was clipped by 3 bases and J by 0 bases, with 10 bases between them. Germline V gives CDR1 SGHNT, CDR2 YYREEE (reference sequence).

This clone was seen a few times. The chain has TRBV28 and TRBJ1-3; 9 bases are shared with TRBD1. Looked up from germline, CDR1 is MDHEN and CDR2 is SYDVKM. J lost 4 bases, V lost 6 bases, and 10 bases had no gene match. CDR3 size: 16 residues. CDR3 region: CASRSPGTGTGNTIYF. CDR3 DNA: TGTGCCAGCAGGTCTCCCGGGACAGGGACGGGAAACACCATATATTTT.

The V gene is TRBV7-9, the J gene TRBJ2-7, with 12 bases identical to TRBD2. J lost 5 bases, V lost 4 bases, and 6 bases had no gene match. Germline-derived CDR1 and CDR2 are SEHNR and FQNEAQ (reference sequence). The CDR3 runs 15 residues. The CDR3 is CASSYLAGGPHEQYF. The CDR3 DNA reads as TGTGCCAGCAGCTACCTAGCGGGAGGGCCCCACGAGCAGTACTTC.